The clone carrying this T cell receptor beta chain occurred many times. The target antigen is unknown. Read data end 3 residues before the CDR3 end; the end is taken from the germline J gene. Generated by immunoSEQ multiplex PCR, the TCRdb table keeps only in-frame clones and is missing some. The sample was found to contain around 39,000 clones, and every one recurs. This record comes from a study of T cell clonality in common variable immunodeficiency. Germline V gives CDR1 SGHTA, CDR2 FQGTGA. The junction had 13 bases not matched to a gene; V was cut back by 8 bases and J by 0 bases. The CDR3 extends over 18 amino acids. Study-level findings and limits: Compared with controls, CVID subjects had fewer shared TCRbeta clones.

The chain recombines TRBV7-3 with TRBJ2-1, with 10 bases lining up with TRBD2. The sequenced material came from peripheral blood mononuclear cells. The source of this sequence is a person aged 18-70 years in good health. CDR3 DNA (partial): TGTGCCAGCGGCCGGGGGGGAGCGGGAGGGAGCTCCTACAATGAG. Its translation is CASGRGGAGGSSYNE. The entire CDR3 reads CASGRGGAGGSSYNEQFF.